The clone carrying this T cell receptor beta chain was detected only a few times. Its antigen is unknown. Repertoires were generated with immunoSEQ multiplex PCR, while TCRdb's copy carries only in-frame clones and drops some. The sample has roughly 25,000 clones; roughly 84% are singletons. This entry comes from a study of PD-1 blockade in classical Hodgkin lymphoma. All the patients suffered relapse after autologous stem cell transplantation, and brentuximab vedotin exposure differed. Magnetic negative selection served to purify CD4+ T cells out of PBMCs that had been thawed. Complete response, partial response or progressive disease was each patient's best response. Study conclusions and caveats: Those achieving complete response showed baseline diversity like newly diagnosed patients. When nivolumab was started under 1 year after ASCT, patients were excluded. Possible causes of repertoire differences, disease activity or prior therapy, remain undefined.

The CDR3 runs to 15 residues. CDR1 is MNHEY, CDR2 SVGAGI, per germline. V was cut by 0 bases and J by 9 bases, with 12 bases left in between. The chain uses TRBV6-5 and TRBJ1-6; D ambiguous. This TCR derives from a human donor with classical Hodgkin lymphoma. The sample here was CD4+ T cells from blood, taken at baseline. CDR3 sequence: CASSYSTTGSSPLHF. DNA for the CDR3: TGTGCCAGCAGTTACTCGACCACGGGCAGTTCACCCCTCCACTTT.